Presented here are 5 T cell receptor beta chains from one specimen sequenced in a study of shared clonotypes between healthy human individuals. Method: immunoSEQ multiplex PCR; TCRdb's copy keeps in-frame clones and lacks some. Among hundreds of thousands of clones, approximately 96% were seen once, and the ten largest hold 0.095% to 0.13%. Positive CCR7 selection of CD45RO-negative cells yielded the naive CD8 cells, and terminally differentiated effector memory CD45RA+ cells were excluded. Sample: naive CD8+ T cells sorted from blood. These receptors all stem from a woman in her twenties or thirties in good health.

Concerning this clone: Other DNA sequences in this sample translate to the same CDR3. The chain couples TRBV13 to TRBJ2-7, with 12 bases identical to TRBD2. Losses at the gene ends were 4 bases for V and 1 base for J; bases not matched to a gene: 2. Germline CDR1 and CDR2: PRHDT and FYEKMQ (reference sequence). The CDR3 is made up of 15 amino acids. The CDR3 sequence is CASSSGTSGSYEQYF. CDR3 in DNA: TGTGCCAGCAGCTCGGGGACTAGCGGGTCCTACGAGCAGTACTTC.

This chain links TRBV28 with TRBJ2-1, with D possibly called TRBD1 or TRBD2 (7 bases each). Trimming took 6 bases from V and 9 from J, leaving 27 bases between them. This CDR3 has 17 residues. Per the germline V gene, CDR1 is MDHEN and CDR2 is SYDVKM. In nucleotides, the CDR3 is TGTGCCAGCAGGACTCGGGGGGCAGGGGGTATCAGGAGTGAGCAGTTCTTC. Its translation is CASRTRGAGGIRSEQFF.

The chain joins TRBV29-1 to TRBJ2-7; D call uncertain. The CDR3 has 12 residues. V was cut by 5 bases and J by 4 bases, with 12 bases left in between. Germline V gene data show CDR1 as SQVTM and CDR2 as ANQGSEA. CDR3 protein: CSVQAAPYEQYF. The CDR3, as DNA: TGCAGCGTTCAGGCAGCGCCTTACGAGCAGTACTTC.

The DNA for the CDR3 is TGTGCCAGCAGTTTCCAGAGCTCCTATAATTCACCCCTCCACTTT. As protein: CASSFQSSYNSPLHF. The chain links TRBV28 to TRBJ1-6; no reliable D call. This CDR3 is 15 amino acids long. Trimming left V 3 bases short and J 0 bases short, with 6 bases between. CDR1 is MDHEN and CDR2 is SYDVKM in the germline V gene.

This clone was recorded only once. The chain recombines TRBV5-4 with TRBJ1-3; TRBD1 agrees at 7 bases. This CDR3 is built from 15 residues. Trimming cost V 3 bases and J 0 bases; bases outside gene matches: 3. CDR1 and CDR2 from the germline V gene are SGHNT and YYREEE (reference sequence). The DNA for the CDR3 is TGTGCCAGCAGCTCTCGGGACAGCTCTGGAAACACCATATATTTT. Protein product: CASSSRDSSGNTIYF.